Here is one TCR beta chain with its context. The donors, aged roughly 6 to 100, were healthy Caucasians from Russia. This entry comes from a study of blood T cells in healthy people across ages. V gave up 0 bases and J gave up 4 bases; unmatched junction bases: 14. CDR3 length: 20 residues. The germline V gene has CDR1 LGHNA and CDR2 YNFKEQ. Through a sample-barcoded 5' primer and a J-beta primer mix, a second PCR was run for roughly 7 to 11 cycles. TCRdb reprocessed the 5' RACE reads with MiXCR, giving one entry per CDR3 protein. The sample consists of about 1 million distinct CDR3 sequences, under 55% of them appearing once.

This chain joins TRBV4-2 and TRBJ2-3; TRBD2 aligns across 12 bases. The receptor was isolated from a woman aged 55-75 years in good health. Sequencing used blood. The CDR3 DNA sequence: TGTGCCAGCAGCCAAGATCTCGCTAGCGGGAGGGCCGGTGTTCCAGATACGCAGTATTTT. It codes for CASSQDLASGRAGVPDTQYF.